This T cell receptor beta chain comes out of a study of monozygotic twins with inflammatory bowel disease. Broader study findings: IBD patients showed reduced TCRbeta diversity (inverse Simpson) versus healthy co-twins. Twins with IBD had fewer clonotypes in common with others than healthy twins, particularly during disease activity.

Researchers collected over 2 ml of blood per donor. The germline CDR1 and CDR2 sequences are SQVTM and ANQGSEA. This CDR3 is 15 amino acids long. Notes on this clonotype: Its antigen is currently unknown.

TCRdb reprocessed the 5' RACE reads and stores each CDR3 protein as one record, lacking DNA. The table lists roughly 170,000 distinct CDR3 sequences. The sample taken for sequencing was blood. J is TRBJ2-4 and V is TRBV29-1; TCRdb's D call, TRBD1, is unchecked because there is no DNA. The receptor comes from a human donor with ulcerative colitis or Crohn's disease, or a healthy co-twin of an affected twin (not recorded which). CDR3 loop: CSVVSAGRAKNILYF.